The 10 T cell receptor beta chains given below trace back to one sample, sequenced in a study of T-cell reconstitution after alpha-beta-depleted transplantation in children. The authors prepared the TCRbeta library with unique molecular identifiers. Each CDR3 protein gets one entry after TCRdb re-called the PCR reads with MiXCR. The sample has around 440,000 distinct CDR3 sequences, about 11% seen once. Sample: PBMCs, taken before TCRalphabeta/CD19-depleted stem cell transplant. The receptors shown here come from a child aged 2-15 years with inherited bone marrow failure, due to receive a stem cell transplant.

This CDR3 is CASSQVPGGGGWDEQFF. The CDR3 DNA is TGTGCCAGCAGCCAAGTGCCTGGGGGAGGAGGTTGGGATGAGCAGTTCTTC. The chain employs TRBV4-2 and TRBJ2-1; D is possibly TRBD2 (6 bases). CDR3 length: 17 residues. Germline CDR1 and CDR2: LGHNA and YNFKEQ. V lost 1 base to trimming and J lost 8 bases, with 21 bases between them.

This clonotype was observed at least ten times. The chain is built from TRBV6-1 and TRBJ2-3, with TRBD1 matching over 11 bases. The CDR3 totals 14 residues. Trimming took 8 bases from V and 3 from J; bases not matched to a gene: 4. From germline, CDR1 is MNHNS and CDR2 SASEGT. The CDR3 loop reads CASQGTGGTDTQYF. The DNA for the CDR3 is TGTGCCAGCCAAGGGACAGGGGGTACAGATACGCAGTATTTT.

This clonotype showed up just a few times. V is TRBV6-5 and J is TRBJ2-1; 10 positions agree with TRBD2. Germline loops: CDR1 MNHEY, CDR2 SVGAGI. The CDR3 spans 15 residues. J lost 7 bases, V lost 2 bases, and 5 bases had no gene match. Here the CDR3 reads CASSYVLAGANEQFF. The CDR3 region has the DNA TGTGCCAGCAGTTACGTGCTAGCGGGAGCGAATGAGCAGTTCTTC.

This clonotype was counted only a few times. V and J are TRBV20-1 and TRBJ2-7, with D perhaps being TRBD1 or TRBD2 (6 bases each). V gave up 5 bases and J gave up 2 bases, with 10 bases separating them. The length of the CDR3 is 12 residues. Germline V CDR1 and CDR2: DFQATT, SNEGSKA (reference sequence). The CDR3 region has the DNA TGCAGTGCTTACGGGGGCCCCTACGAGCAGTACTTC. This codes for CSAYGGPYEQYF.

V is TRBV18 and J is TRBJ2-3; D not certain. The CDR3 contains 15 residues. V was trimmed by 0 bases and J by 1 base, leaving 8 bases between them. In germline, CDR1 is KGHSH, CDR2 LQKENI. Here the CDR3 DNA reads TGTGCCAGCTCACCACCGTCTCCGGGCACAGATACGCAGTATTTT. Its translation is CASSPPSPGTDTQYF.

The table lists this clonotype with many counts. The chain uses TRBV28 and TRBJ2-1; a possible D gene is TRBD2 (6 bases). Trimming took off 1 base at V and 6 bases at J, with 10 bases between the two ends. Germline assignment: CDR1 MDHEN and CDR2 SYDVKM. This CDR3 comprises 14 residues. In DNA, the CDR3 is TGTGCCAGCAGTTTATATCAGGGAGGCAATGAGCAGTTCTTC. As protein: CASSLYQGGNEQFF.

A note on this clonotype: Being one base from a much bigger clone, this may be a read error. The chain links TRBV20-1 to TRBJ1-2; weak D call: TRBD1 (5 bases). V lost 4 bases to trimming and J lost 1 base, with 7 bases between them. The CDR3 extends over 12 amino acids. Germline V gene data show CDR1 as DFQATT and CDR2 as SNEGSKA (reference sequence). The CDR3 sequence is CSAKQVNYGYTF. As DNA, the CDR3 is TGCAGTGCTAAACAGGTTAACTATGGCTACACCTTC.

In its sample, this clonotype was seen a few times. The rearrangement links TRBV29-1 to TRBJ1-1; D remains unclear. CDR1 SQVTM and CDR2 ANQGSEA come from the germline V gene. V was trimmed by 4 bases and J by 0 bases, leaving 12 bases between them. The CDR3 has 14 amino acids. The CDR3 DNA sequence: TGCAGCGTTGGGGGTCGACGGATGAACACTGAAGCTTTCTTT. The encoded protein is CSVGGRRMNTEAFF.

This clonotype has at least ten counts. V is TRBV24-1 and J is TRBJ2-1; 7 positions agree with TRBD1. In germline, CDR1 is KGHDR, CDR2 SFDVKD. The CDR3 loop spans 11 amino acids. J gave up 15 bases and V 9 bases, and 10 bases lay outside the gene matches. CDR3 sequence reads: CATPAGDSLFF. The CDR3 bases are TGTGCCACCCCGGCTGGGGACAGCCTGTTCTTC.

This chain links TRBV7-9 with TRBJ2-1; D is uncertain. The germline gives CDR1 SEHNR, CDR2 FQNEAQ (reference sequence). This CDR3 is built from 13 residues. V was clipped by 5 bases and J by 8 bases, with 13 bases between them. The CDR3 coding sequence is TGTGCCAGCAGCCCAACCCGGTGGCATGAGCAGTTCTTC. Its translation is CASSPTRWHEQFF.